Here is one T cell receptor (beta chain) with its context. Antigen unknown. This specimen belongs to a study of cytomegalovirus exposure and HLA in healthy donors. TCRdb's copy holds only in-frame clones and misses some; the assay was immunoSEQ multiplex PCR. The data hold some 130,000 clones, with about 91% observed a single time. General observations from the study: In vitro experiments confirmed that a few CMV-associated chains were specific for CMV antigens.

The germline CDR1 and CDR2 sequences are KGHSH and LQKENI. This CDR3 is built from 15 residues. With 0 bases clipped from V and 2 bases from J, the junction kept 1 base outside the gene matches. The receptor was isolated from a woman aged 18-35 years in good health and CMV-seronegative. Sequencing was done on a sample of PBMCs. The chain employs TRBV18 and TRBJ1-2; 9 positions match TRBD1. CDR3 DNA sequence: TGTGCCAGCTCACCACCGGACAGGGGCAACTATGGCTACACCTTC. This translates into CASSPPDRGNYGYTF.